This TCR beta chain was identified in a study of T cell repertoires in ileal Crohn's disease. Only in-frame clones appear in the TCRdb table, and some are missing; sequencing was by immunoSEQ multiplex PCR. The sample holds 14,000 or so clones, approximately 90% seen once. The count of this clone is one. The CDR3 consists of 14 residues. Germline CDR1 and CDR2: PRHDT and FYEKMQ (reference sequence). V was cut by 5 bases and J by 5 bases, with 13 bases left in between. This chain joins TRBV13 and TRBJ2-1; D uncertain. This receptor was identified in an adult with Crohn's disease. The sequencing sample was made of ileal tissue. The CDR3 DNA is TGTGCCAGCAGCATCTCAGACACCAACAATGAGCAGTTCTTC. This gives the protein CASSISDTNNEQFF.